The 20 T cell receptor beta chains listed next were all sequenced from one sample in a study of blood T cells in healthy people across ages. For the second PCR, which ran for roughly 6 to 12 cycles, a sample-barcoded 5' primer and a J-beta primer mix were used. Via MiXCR, TCRdb re-called the 5' RACE reads, giving one row per CDR3 protein. In the table there are around 1,900,000 distinct CDR3 sequences, 35% to 50% of which are singletons. The sequenced material came from blood. These receptors all come from a human donor in good health.

The chain uses TRBV3-1 and TRBJ2-1, with TRBD1 matching 7 bases. This CDR3 contains 15 residues. The germline V gene encodes CDR1 LGHDT and CDR2 YNNKEL (reference sequence). The V and J ends lost 5 bases and 4 bases, in that order; junction bases with no gene match: 8. CDR3 sequence reads: CASSGMGQKYNEQFF. The CDR3 region has the DNA TGTGCCAGCAGCGGGATGGGACAGAAATACAATGAGCAGTTCTTC.

This clonotype was found a few times. The V and J genes are TRBV29-1 and TRBJ2-3; unclear D gene. CDR1 is SQVTM, CDR2 ANQGSEA, per germline. This CDR3 contains 11 residues. Trimming removed 7 bases from V and 2 bases from J, with 7 bases in between. CDR3 nucleotide sequence: TGCAGCGCTTGCCACACAGATACGCAGTATTTT. Its translation: CSACHTDTQYF.

The gene calls are TRBV15 and TRBJ2-4, with 8 bases lining up with TRBD1. The J call could be wrong; TRBJ2-5 is a better fit for the DNA end. The CDR3 extends over 18 amino acids. Germline lookup yields CDR1 LNHNV and CDR2 YYDKDF (reference sequence). The CDR3: CATSRDLLGTGSQETQYF. DNA of the CDR3: TGTGCCACCAGCAGAGATCTACTTGGGACAGGATCCCAAGAGACCCAGTACTTC.

The genes are TRBV29-1 and TRBJ2-3, with 11 bases identical to TRBD2. V shed 8 bases and J 0 bases; nucleotides not matched to a gene: 22. This CDR3 has 20 residues. In germline, CDR1 is SQVTM, CDR2 ANQGSEA. The CDR3: CSTLGGYGTSGFLSTDTQYF. The CDR3 nucleotides are TGCAGCACCCTTGGGGGATACGGGACTAGCGGTTTCCTAAGCACAGATACGCAGTATTTT.

This sequence joins TRBV29-1 and TRBJ1-1; D is undetermined. Germline CDR1 and CDR2: SQVTM and ANQGSEA. Deletions cut 7 bases from V and 7 bases from J, with 4 bases between. The CDR3 runs to 8 residues. CDR3 region: CSDDEAFF. CDR3 sequence (DNA): TGCAGCGATGATGAAGCTTTCTTT.

Only a few counts were recorded for this clonotype. V gene TRBV10-3 combines with J gene TRBJ2-7; no clear D gene. This CDR3 region has 14 residues. Trimming left V 0 bases short and J 2 bases short, with 8 bases between. From germline, CDR1 is ENHRY and CDR2 SYGVKD. CDR3: CAISESKSPYEQYF. In DNA form, the CDR3 reads TGTGCCATCAGTGAGTCTAAGTCCCCCTACGAGCAGTACTTC.

This clonotype was seen a few times. The chain carries TRBV6-6 and TRBJ1-5; a weak D match, TRBD1 (5 bases). Germline CDR1 is MNHNY and CDR2 is SVGAGI (reference sequence). The ends were cut back, 0 bases at V and 5 bases at J, with 11 bases in the middle. The CDR3 length is 15 residues. The CDR3 DNA sequence: TGTGCCAGCAGTTACTCAGGGGTTGTCGATCAGCCCCAGCATTTT. It codes for CASSYSGVVDQPQHF.

This chain connects TRBV20-1 to TRBJ2-3; 16 positions agree with TRBD2. J lost 2 bases, V lost 6 bases, and 11 bases had no gene match. Germline V gene data show CDR1 as DFQATT and CDR2 as SNEGSKA (reference sequence). The CDR3 covers 18 residues. CDR3: CSAAGTSGGVDFTDTQYF. Here the CDR3 DNA reads TGCAGTGCGGCTGGGACTAGCGGGGGGGTCGATTTCACAGATACGCAGTATTTT.

This clonotype was seen a single time. The chain employs TRBV6-1 and TRBJ2-3; D call uncertain. CDR1 is MNHNS and CDR2 is SASEGT in the germline V gene. The CDR3 has 12 amino acids. The V end was cut by 7 bases, the J end by 6 bases, with 11 bases between. CDR3 sequence: CASTRTWDTQYF. The DNA for the CDR3 is TGTGCCAGCACCCGAACGTGGGATACGCAGTATTTT.

This clonotype has more than one count but fewer than ten. V usage is TRBV10-3 and J usage is TRBJ1-2; D might be TRBD1 (6 bases). This CDR3 is 14 amino acids long. Germline V gene sequence: CDR1 ENHRY, CDR2 SYGVKD. The V end was cut by 4 bases, the J end by 1 base, with 10 bases between. CDR3 nucleotide sequence: TGTGCCATCAGTGGCGGGACAAATAACTATGGCTACACCTTC. Amino acids: CAISGGTNNYGYTF.

The J gene is TRBJ2-5, the V gene TRBV28, with 7 nucleotides matching TRBD1. The DNA end is more similar to TRBJ2-7, so the J call may be wrong. Germline CDR1 MDHEN, CDR2 SYDVKM. The CDR3 totals 14 residues. DNA for the CDR3: TGTGCCAGCAGTACGGGGACAGAAAATTCCGAGCAGTACTTC. Encoded protein: CASSTGTENSEQYF.

This clonotype was counted a few times. The chain has TRBV7-2 and TRBJ1-2; possible D gene TRBD1, 6 bases. The CDR3 extends over 16 amino acids. Trimming cost V 1 base and J 8 bases, with 20 bases left between them. Germline V gives CDR1 SGHTA, CDR2 FQGNSA. CDR3 region: CASSLDRAVVVLGYTF. CDR3 DNA sequence: TGTGCCAGCAGCTTAGACAGGGCCGTCGTCGTATTAGGCTACACCTTC.

Of note for this clonotype: Its ends do not fully match the called genes, so a read error is possible. The chain uses TRBV29-1 and TRBJ2-1; D could derive from TRBD1 or TRBD2 (6 bases each). The CDR3 runs to 14 residues. Germline lookup yields CDR1 SQVTM and CDR2 ANQGSEA. CDR3 sequence (DNA): TGCAGCGTCTCCGGGGGCTCAACGTACAATAAGCAGTTCTTC. Encoded protein: CSVSGGSTYNKQFF.

The gene calls are TRBV29-1 and TRBJ1-1, with unresolved D. The CDR3 extends over 12 amino acids. V lost 4 bases and J 1 base, leaving 7 bases between the germline ends. The V gene's germline CDR1 is SQVTM and CDR2 ANQGSEA. In nucleotides, the CDR3 is TGCAGCGTTGGTTCACCGAACACTGAAGCTTTCTTT. Amino acid sequence: CSVGSPNTEAFF.

This clonotype was counted only a few times. The gene calls are TRBV20-1 and TRBJ1-5, with 9 bases fitting TRBD1. With 0 bases clipped from V and 4 bases from J, the junction kept 10 bases outside the gene matches. The CDR3 has 17 amino acids. CDR1 is DFQATT, CDR2 SNEGSKA, per germline (reference sequence). For the CDR3, the DNA is TGCAGTGCTAGAGATTACAAGGGGACAGGGCTGAATCAGCCCCAGCATTTT. It is translated as CSARDYKGTGLNQPQHF.

This clonotype has a handful of counts. The V gene is TRBV20-1, the J gene TRBJ2-1; no firm D call. Trimming left V 3 bases short and J 5 bases short, with 8 bases between. Germline CDR1 reads DFQATT; CDR2 reads SNEGSKA (reference sequence). The CDR3 has 12 residues. This CDR3 is CSASPGHNEQFF. The CDR3 DNA follows: TGCAGTGCTAGCCCCGGGCACAATGAGCAGTTCTTC.

The chain couples TRBV4-3 to TRBJ1-4, with 7 bases lining up with TRBD1. Germline trimming cut 3 bases from V and 4 bases from J; bases unmatched to any gene: 5. The V gene's germline CDR1 is LGHNA and CDR2 YSLEER. This CDR3 is built from 15 residues. The CDR3 DNA is TGCGCCAGCAGCCAGACGGACAGGTTTAATGAAAAACTGTTTTTT. Encoded protein: CASSQTDRFNEKLFF.

This clonotype occurred a few times. The chain recombines TRBV12-3 or TRBV12-4 with TRBJ1-2; D might be TRBD1 (5 bases). This CDR3 is 13 amino acids long. V dropped 6 bases and J dropped 5 bases, with 13 bases sitting between them. CDR3 region: CASRGGTEYGYTF. The CDR3 DNA sequence: TGTGCCAGCAGGGGCGGGACGGAATATGGCTACACCTTC.

The V and J genes are TRBV7-2 and TRBJ2-7; 8 bases are shared with TRBD2. CDR1 and CDR2 from the germline V gene are SGHTA and FQGNSA. CDR3 length: 13 amino acids. V lost 3 bases and J lost 9; bases outside the gene matches: 7. CDR3: CASSLGNSGVQYF. The CDR3 coding sequence is TGTGCCAGCAGCTTGGGTAATAGCGGGGTGCAGTACTTC.

The chain employs TRBV27 and TRBJ2-1, with 7 bases aligning to TRBD1. J was trimmed by 0 bases and V by 6 bases; bases with no gene match: 5. The CDR3 loop spans 15 amino acids. Germline V gives CDR1 MNHEY, CDR2 SMNVEV (reference sequence). The CDR3 reads CASSRGQFSYNEQFF. The CDR3, as DNA: TGTGCCAGCAGCAGGGGACAGTTCTCCTACAATGAGCAGTTCTTC.